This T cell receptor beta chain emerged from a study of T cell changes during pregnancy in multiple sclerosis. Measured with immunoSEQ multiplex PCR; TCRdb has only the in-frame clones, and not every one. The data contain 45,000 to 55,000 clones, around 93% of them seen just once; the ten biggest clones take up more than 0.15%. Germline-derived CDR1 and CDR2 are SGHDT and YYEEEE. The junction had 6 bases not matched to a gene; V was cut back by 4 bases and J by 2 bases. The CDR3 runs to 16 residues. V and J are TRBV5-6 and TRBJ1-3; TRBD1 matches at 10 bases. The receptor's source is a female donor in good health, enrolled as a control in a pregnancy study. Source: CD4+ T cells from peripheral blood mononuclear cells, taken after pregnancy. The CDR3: CASSPPGQGPGNTIYF. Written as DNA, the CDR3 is TGTGCCAGCAGCCCTCCGGGACAGGGGCCTGGAAACACCATATATTTT.